Below are 8 T cell receptor beta chains sequenced from a single sample in a study of T cell repertoires in cytomegalovirus infection. These receptors are not linked to any known antigen. MiXCR was run by TCRdb on the reads, yielding one entry per CDR3 protein. Among approximately 83,000 distinct CDR3 sequences, roughly a quarter were seen once, and the ten largest hold approximately 51%. The material was CD8+ T cells from cultured PBMCs, obtained from culture after CMV antigen stimulation. The source is a human donor in good health (CMV status not recorded). Some clones in this sample may be carry-over from other donors' samples.

This clonotype was seen a handful of times. The V call is TRBV6-2 or TRBV6-3, the J call TRBJ1-5; the D is unclear. Trimming shortened V by 0 bases and J by 4 bases, and 7 bases separated the two germline ends. The germline CDR1 and CDR2 sequences are MNHEY and SVGEGT. This CDR3 region has 14 residues. This CDR3 is CASSYSYGNQPQHF. The CDR3 bases are TGTGCCAGCAGTTACTCGTACGGAAATCAGCCCCAGCATTTT.

The chain joins TRBV20-1 to TRBJ2-1; D unclear. The germline CDR1 and CDR2 sequences are DFQATT and SNEGSKA (reference sequence). Trimming cost V 0 bases and J 0 bases, with 15 bases left between them. The CDR3 covers 17 residues. The CDR3 region is CSARDQSPTSSYNEQFF. Written as DNA, the CDR3 is TGCAGTGCTAGAGATCAAAGTCCCACCAGCTCCTACAATGAGCAGTTCTTC.

This clonotype was seen a few times. One end of the junction is discordant with germline, which a read error may explain. V gene TRBV7-7 combines with J gene TRBJ2-1; D gene unclear. Germline CDR1 and CDR2: SSHAT and FNYEAQ (reference sequence). The CDR3 covers 13 residues. CDR3 coding DNA: TGTGCTAGCAGCTTAAGCGAGTACAATGAGCAGTTCTTC. Its protein is CASSLSEYNEQFF.

V gene TRBV30 combines with J gene TRBJ2-4; D possibly corresponds to TRBD1 (6 bases). V was shortened by 1 base and J by 2 bases, with 6 bases between the two germline ends. There are 13 residues in the CDR3. Per the germline V gene, CDR1 is GTSNPN and CDR2 is SVGIG (reference sequence). CDR3 nucleotides: TGTGCCTGGAGTGGGGACACCAAAAACATTCAGTACTTC. Translation gives CAWSGDTKNIQYF.

This clonotype was detected only a few times. This sequence joins TRBV7-3 and TRBJ2-2; TRBD1 matches at 7 bases. V was pared by 5 bases and J by 6 bases, with 6 bases of the junction left unmatched. CDR1 is SGHTA and CDR2 is FQGTGA in the germline V gene. This CDR3 has 14 residues. The CDR3 sequence: CASSPRQGAGELFF. Here the CDR3 DNA reads TGTGCCAGCAGCCCGCGACAGGGTGCCGGGGAGCTGTTTTTT.

This sequence joins TRBV20-1 and TRBJ2-7; 12 bases fit TRBD2. From germline, CDR1 is DFQATT and CDR2 SNEGSKA (reference sequence). Trimming at V came to 6 bases and at J to 1 base, leaving 4 bases not matched to a gene. The CDR3 has 14 amino acids. CDR3 nucleotide sequence: TGCAGTGCCCTGACTAGCGGGGGATCCTACGAGCAGTACTTC. Translated: CSALTSGGSYEQYF.

This clonotype was seen a few times. CDR3 nucleotide sequence: TGTGCCACCACGAGCGGCAGCTCCTACGAGCAGTACTTC. Protein sequence: CATTSGSSYEQYF. The chain couples TRBV15 to TRBJ2-7; possible D gene TRBD2, 5 bases. V lost 7 bases to trimming and J lost 0 bases, with 10 bases between them. Germline CDR1 is LNHNV and CDR2 is YYDKDF (reference sequence). The CDR3 has 13 amino acids.

This clonotype was seen ten or more times. The chain has TRBV7-8 and TRBJ1-2; 7 bases line up with TRBD1. The CDR3 contains 18 residues. Germline assignment: CDR1 SGHVS and CDR2 FQNEAQ. The ends lost 4 bases at V and 5 bases at J; junction bases unmatched: 19. Here the CDR3 reads CASSSPNLHRGGGYGYTF. The CDR3 bases are TGTGCCAGCAGCTCCCCAAACCTTCACAGGGGTGGAGGATATGGCTACACCTTC. Filled out from reference TRBV7-8 and TRBJ1-2, the complete variable domain reads GAGVSQSPRYKVAKRGQDVALRCDPISGHVSLFWYQQALGQGPEFLTYFQNEAQLDKSGLPSDRFFAERPEGSVSTLKIQRTQQEDSAVYLCASSSPNLHRGGGYGYTFGSGTRLTVV.